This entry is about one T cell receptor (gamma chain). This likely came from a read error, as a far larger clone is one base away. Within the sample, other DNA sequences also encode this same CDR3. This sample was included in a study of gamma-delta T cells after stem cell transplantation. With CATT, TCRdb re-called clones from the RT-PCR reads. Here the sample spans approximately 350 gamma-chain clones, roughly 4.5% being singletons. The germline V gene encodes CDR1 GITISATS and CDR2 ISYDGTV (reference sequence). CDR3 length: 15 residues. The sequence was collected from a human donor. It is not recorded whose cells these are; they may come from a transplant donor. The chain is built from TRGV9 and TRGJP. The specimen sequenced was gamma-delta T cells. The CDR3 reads CALWERGLGKKIKVF. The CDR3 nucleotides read TGCGCCTTGTGGGAGAGGGGGTTGGGCAAAAAAATCAAGGTATTT.